Shown below are 8 T cell receptor beta chains from a single sample sequenced in a study of cytomegalovirus exposure and HLA in healthy donors. PCR was performed using 60 Vbeta and 13 Jbeta primers. Data came from immunoSEQ multiplex PCR; TCRdb stores just in-frame clones and leaves some out. The sample table includes tens of thousands of clones. Input material: PBMCs. The receptors stem from a woman aged 55-70 years in good health and CMV-seronegative.

J is TRBJ2-2 and V is TRBV28; D is uncertain. Germline CDR1 is MDHEN and CDR2 is SYDVKM. Trimming pared 3 bases from V and 5 bases from J, leaving 7 bases between. The length of the CDR3 is 13 residues. The CDR3 coding sequence is TGTGCCAGCAGTTTTGCAACTACCGGGGAGCTGTTTTTT. It is translated as CASSFATTGELFF.

This chain uses TRBV2 with TRBJ2-7, with TRBD2 matching 10 bases. Germline-derived CDR1 and CDR2 are SNHLY and FYNNEI. The CDR3 spans 14 residues. J was trimmed by 5 bases and V by 6 bases; bases with no gene match: 7. CDR3 DNA: TGTGCCAGCAGGGCCCTAGCGGGAGCCCACGAGCAGTACTTC. Its translation is CASRALAGAHEQYF.

The V and J genes are TRBV6-1 and TRBJ2-2, with D unclear. Deletions cut 1 base from V and 7 bases from J, with 7 bases between. Germline V CDR1 and CDR2: MNHNS, SASEGT. The CDR3 has 13 amino acids. CDR3 DNA: TGTGCCAGCAGTGAAGTCCCGAGCGGGGAGCTGTTTTTT. Residues: CASSEVPSGELFF.

The genes are TRBV28 and TRBJ2-2, with 8 bases fitting TRBD1. Germline V gives CDR1 MDHEN, CDR2 SYDVKM. CDR3 size: 14 residues. V lost 5 bases to trimming and J lost 6 bases; unmatched junction nucleotides: 5. The CDR3 loop is CASSRQGPAGELFF. Written as DNA, the CDR3 is TGTGCCAGCAGTCGACAGGGGCCTGCCGGGGAGCTGTTTTTT.

The rearrangement joins TRBV29-1 to TRBJ2-7; 8 bases fit TRBD1. V was pared by 4 bases and J by 3 bases, with 2 bases of the junction left unmatched. Germline loops: CDR1 SQVTM, CDR2 ANQGSEA. The CDR3 length is 12 residues. The CDR3 nucleotides are TGCAGCGTTGGGACAGGGCGCTACGAGCAGTACTTC. Its protein product is CSVGTGRYEQYF.

The chain links TRBV18 to TRBJ1-1, with TRBD1 as a possible D gene (5 bases). The CDR3 extends over 14 amino acids. Germline V gene lookup returns CDR1 KGHSH and CDR2 LQKENI. The germline V and J ends were trimmed by 6 bases and 0 bases, with 11 bases remaining between them. In DNA, the CDR3 is TGTGCCAGCTCGACAGAGACCATGAACACTGAAGCTTTCTTT. Translation: CASSTETMNTEAFF.

The J gene is TRBJ2-7, the V gene TRBV7-8; 11 positions agree with TRBD2. J was trimmed by 1 base and V by 1 base; bases with no gene match: 3. The CDR3 has 16 amino acids. In germline, CDR1 is SGHVS, CDR2 FQNEAQ. This chain's CDR3 is CASSLGGTSGSYEQYF. CDR3 nucleotides: TGTGCCAGCAGCTTAGGTGGGACTAGCGGTTCCTACGAGCAGTACTTC.

The chain combines TRBV27 with TRBJ1-1; 8 bases are shared with TRBD1. The CDR3 loop spans 15 amino acids. The V gene's germline CDR1 is MNHEY and CDR2 SMNVEV (reference sequence). V shed 6 bases and J 0 bases; nucleotides not matched to a gene: 6. In nucleotides, the CDR3 is TGTGCCAGCAGGCGGACAGGGCCCTTGAACACTGAAGCTTTCTTT. Residues: CASRRTGPLNTEAFF.